Sequencing of this TCR beta chain was carried out in a study of cytomegalovirus exposure and HLA in healthy donors. The germline V gene has CDR1 LNHDA and CDR2 SQIVND (reference sequence). This CDR3 has 17 amino acids. The ends lost 7 bases at V and 5 bases at J; junction bases unmatched: 16. Using immunoSEQ multiplex PCR, the repertoire was profiled, and TCRdb retains in-frame clones only, with some absent. Among fewer than 200,000 clones, about 90% were seen once, and the ten largest hold 3%. This clone was counted a few times. The donors were part of the 120-subject validation cohort, which stood apart from the roughly 670-subject first cohort.

This receptor was identified in a woman aged 18-35 years in good health and CMV-seropositive. Material: PBMCs. This chain joins TRBV19 and TRBJ2-5; 10 nucleotides line up with TRBD2. The CDR3 reads CASTPRGSGRAIETQYF. The DNA of the CDR3 is TGTGCCAGTACTCCACGGGGGAGCGGGAGGGCCATTGAGACCCAGTACTTC.